The present TCR beta chain was sequenced within a study of T cell repertoires in cytomegalovirus infection. As for the study in general: From public TCR beta signatures came an indication of both CMV infection and matching HLA type. Study-wide findings and caveats: Across the ex vivo response, the dominant clonotypes were HLA-C-restricted CMV-specific TCR beta clonotypes.

MiXCR, applied by TCRdb to the reads, yields one record per CDR3 protein. The sample consists of hundreds of thousands of distinct CDR3 sequences, approximately 33% of them appearing once. This clonotype was recorded at least ten times. The antigen remains unidentified. The germline V gene encodes CDR1 SGHTA and CDR2 FQGNSA. The CDR3 consists of 15 residues. With 4 bases clipped from V and 2 bases from J, the junction kept 6 bases outside the gene matches. The sequencing here drew on cultured PBMCs, taken from culture after CMV antigen stimulation. V and J are TRBV7-2 and TRBJ2-7, with 9 bases matching TRBD1. This TCR came from a human donor in good health (CMV status not recorded). Some clones in this sample may be carry-over from other donors' samples. The CDR3 sequence: CASSSTGGGTYEQYF. In nucleotides, the CDR3 is TGTGCCAGCAGCTCGACAGGGGGAGGAACCTACGAGCAGTACTTC.